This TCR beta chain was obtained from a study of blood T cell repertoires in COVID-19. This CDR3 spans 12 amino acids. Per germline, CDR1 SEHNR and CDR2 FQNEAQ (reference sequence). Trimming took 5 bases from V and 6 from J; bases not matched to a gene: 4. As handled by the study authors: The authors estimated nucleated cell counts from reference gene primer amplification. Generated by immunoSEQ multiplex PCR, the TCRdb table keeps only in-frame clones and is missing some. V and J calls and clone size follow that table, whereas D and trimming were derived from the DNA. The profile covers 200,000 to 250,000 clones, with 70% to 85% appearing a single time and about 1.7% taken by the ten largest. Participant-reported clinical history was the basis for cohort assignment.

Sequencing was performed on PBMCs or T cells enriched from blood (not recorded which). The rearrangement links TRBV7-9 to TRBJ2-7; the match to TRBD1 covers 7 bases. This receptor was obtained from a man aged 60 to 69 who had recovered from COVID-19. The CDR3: CASSRQGPEQYF. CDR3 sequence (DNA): TGTGCCAGCAGCAGACAGGGACCCGAGCAGTACTTC.